This TCR beta chain was captured in a study of post-analysis software for immune sequencing data. On the study more broadly: The disease courses covered relapsing-remitting, secondary progressive and progressive-relapsing multiple sclerosis.

General observations from the study: Strong co-clustering by F measure was seen for same-batch samples. Diversity measured as normalized Chao1 was significantly lower in multiple sclerosis patients than in controls.

Unique-molecular-identifier-tagged TCR beta cDNA libraries were used. TCRdb passed the PCR reads through MiXCR, listing each CDR3 protein once. The sample has 740,000 or so distinct CDR3 sequences, approximately 50% seen once. As to this clonotype: Its antigen is unknown.

The TCR was taken from a girl aged 5-17 years with multiple sclerosis. The sequencing sample was made of blood.

This CDR3 is CSVAGGGYGYTF. CDR3 bases: TGCAGCGTTGCTGGGGGCGGCTATGGCTACACCTTC. V usage is TRBV29-1 and J usage is TRBJ1-2; perhaps TRBD1 as D (6 bases). The V and J ends lost 4 bases and 4 bases respectively, with 10 bases between them. The CDR3 consists of 12 residues. Looked up from germline, CDR1 is SQVTM and CDR2 is ANQGSEA. The whole variable domain, filled in from reference TRBV29-1 and TRBJ1-2, reads SAVISQKPSRDICQRGTSLTIQCQVDSQVTMMFWYRQQPGQSLTLIATANQGSEATYESGFVIDKFPISRPNLTFSTLTVSNMSPEDSSIYLCSVAGGGYGYTFGSGTRLTVV.